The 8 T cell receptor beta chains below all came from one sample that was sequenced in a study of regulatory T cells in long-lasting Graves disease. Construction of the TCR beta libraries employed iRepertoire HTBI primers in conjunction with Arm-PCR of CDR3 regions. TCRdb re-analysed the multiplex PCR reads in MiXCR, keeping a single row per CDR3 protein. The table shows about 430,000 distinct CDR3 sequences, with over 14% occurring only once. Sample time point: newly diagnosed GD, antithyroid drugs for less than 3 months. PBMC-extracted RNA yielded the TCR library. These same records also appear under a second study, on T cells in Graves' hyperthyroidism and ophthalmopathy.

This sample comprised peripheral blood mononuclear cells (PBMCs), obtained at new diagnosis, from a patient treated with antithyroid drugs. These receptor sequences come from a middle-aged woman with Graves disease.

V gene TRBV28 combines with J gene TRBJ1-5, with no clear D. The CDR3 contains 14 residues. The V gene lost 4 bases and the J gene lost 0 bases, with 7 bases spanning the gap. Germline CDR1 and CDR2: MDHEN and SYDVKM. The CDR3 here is CASSSPNSNQPQHF. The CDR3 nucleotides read TGTGCCAGCAGTTCCCCCAATAGCAATCAGCCCCAGCATTTT.

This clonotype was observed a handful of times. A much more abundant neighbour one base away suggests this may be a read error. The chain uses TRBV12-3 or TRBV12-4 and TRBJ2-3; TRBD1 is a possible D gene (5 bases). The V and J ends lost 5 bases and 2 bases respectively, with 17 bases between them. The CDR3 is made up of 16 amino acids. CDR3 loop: CASSPQGLPPTDTQYF. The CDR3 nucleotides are TGTGCCAGCAGTCCCCAGGGCCTACCCCCCACAGATACGCAGTATTTT.

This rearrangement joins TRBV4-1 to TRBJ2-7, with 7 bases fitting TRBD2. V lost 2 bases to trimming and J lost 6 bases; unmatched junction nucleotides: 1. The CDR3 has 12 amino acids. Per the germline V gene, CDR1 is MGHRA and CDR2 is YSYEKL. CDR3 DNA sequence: TGCGCCAGCAGCCAACCGGGGGGCGAGCAGTACTTC. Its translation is CASSQPGGEQYF.

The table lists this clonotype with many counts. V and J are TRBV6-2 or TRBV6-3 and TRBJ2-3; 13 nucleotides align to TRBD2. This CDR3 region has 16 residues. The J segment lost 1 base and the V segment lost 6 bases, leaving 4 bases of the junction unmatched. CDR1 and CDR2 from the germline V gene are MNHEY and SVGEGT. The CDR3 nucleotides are TGTGCCAGCAGCTCCGGACTAGCGGGGGGCACAGATACGCAGTATTTT. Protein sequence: CASSSGLAGGTDTQYF.

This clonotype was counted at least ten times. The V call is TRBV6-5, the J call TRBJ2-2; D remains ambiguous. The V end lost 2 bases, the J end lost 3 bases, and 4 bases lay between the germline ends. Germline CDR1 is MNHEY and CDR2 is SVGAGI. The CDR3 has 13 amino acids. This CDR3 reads CASSYRDTGELFF. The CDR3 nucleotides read TGTGCCAGCAGTTACCGGGACACCGGGGAGCTGTTTTTT.

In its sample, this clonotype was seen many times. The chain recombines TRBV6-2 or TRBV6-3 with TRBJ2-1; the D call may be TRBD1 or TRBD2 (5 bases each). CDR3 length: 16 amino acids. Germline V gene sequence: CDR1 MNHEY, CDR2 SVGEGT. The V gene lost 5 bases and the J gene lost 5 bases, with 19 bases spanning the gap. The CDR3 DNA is TGTGCCAGCAGTGAAGTTTTGGGGGAGAGCGACAATGAGCAGTTCTTC. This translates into CASSEVLGESDNEQFF.

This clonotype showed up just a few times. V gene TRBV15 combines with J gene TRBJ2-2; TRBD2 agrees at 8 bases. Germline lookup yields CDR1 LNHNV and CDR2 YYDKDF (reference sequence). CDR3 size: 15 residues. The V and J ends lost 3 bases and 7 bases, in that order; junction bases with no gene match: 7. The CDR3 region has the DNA TGTGCCACCAGCAGTCGTAGCGGGATGGGCGGGGAGCTGTTTTTT. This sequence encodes CATSSRSGMGGELFF.

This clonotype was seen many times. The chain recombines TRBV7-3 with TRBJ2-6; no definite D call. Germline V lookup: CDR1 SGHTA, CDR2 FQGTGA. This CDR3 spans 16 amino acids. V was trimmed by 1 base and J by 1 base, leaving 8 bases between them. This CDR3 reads CASSLIPGSGANVLTF. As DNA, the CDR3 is TGTGCCAGCAGCTTAATTCCGGGTTCTGGGGCCAACGTCCTGACTTTC.